This T cell receptor (beta chain) was captured by sequencing in a study of blood T cells in healthy people across ages. Primers used in a second PCR of roughly 6 to 11 cycles were a sample-barcoded 5' primer and a J-beta primer mix. TCRdb recomputed calls from the 5' RACE reads with MiXCR, one row per CDR3 protein. Of roughly 800,000 distinct CDR3 sequences in the sample, 53% were seen once. Of note for this clonotype: What it recognizes is unknown. A junction end diverges from the germline sequence, so it may reflect a read error.

Study-level findings and limits: A greater number of naive CD4+ cells and higher diversity distinguished long-lived donors from aged donors.

Aged about 6 to 90, donors were systemically healthy Caucasians from Russia. Germline V gene lookup returns CDR1 SSHAT and CDR2 FNYEAQ (reference sequence). The CDR3 covers 15 residues. The sequenced sample consisted of blood. This sequence was found in an elderly man in good health. V gene TRBV7-7 combines with J gene TRBJ2-7; 8 bases match TRBD1. The DNA end is more similar to TRBJ2-5, so the J call may be wrong. The CDR3 spells CASSLGRTGKETQYF. The CDR3 region has the DNA TGTGCTAGCAGCTTAGGGAGGACAGGGAAAGAGACCCAGTACTTC.